This T cell receptor (beta chain) appears in the sequencing data of a study of cytomegalovirus exposure and HLA in healthy donors. The study ran its PCR with 60 Vbeta and 13 Jbeta primers. Repertoires were generated with immunoSEQ multiplex PCR, while TCRdb's copy carries only in-frame clones and drops some. The sample contains about 120,000 clones, 80% to 85% of which appear only once. Germline CDR1 is SGHKS and CDR2 is YYEKEE (reference sequence). The length of the CDR3 is 16 residues. The ends lost 0 bases at V and 4 bases at J; junction bases unmatched: 5. The V gene is TRBV5-5, the J gene TRBJ2-7; 12 bases are a match to TRBD2. Input material: PBMCs. This TCR was sampled from a woman aged 40 to 50 in good health and CMV-seronegative. The CDR3 loop reads CASSLASGRGGYEQYF. CDR3 nucleotides: TGTGCCAGCAGCTTGGCTAGCGGGAGGGGGGGATACGAGCAGTACTTC.